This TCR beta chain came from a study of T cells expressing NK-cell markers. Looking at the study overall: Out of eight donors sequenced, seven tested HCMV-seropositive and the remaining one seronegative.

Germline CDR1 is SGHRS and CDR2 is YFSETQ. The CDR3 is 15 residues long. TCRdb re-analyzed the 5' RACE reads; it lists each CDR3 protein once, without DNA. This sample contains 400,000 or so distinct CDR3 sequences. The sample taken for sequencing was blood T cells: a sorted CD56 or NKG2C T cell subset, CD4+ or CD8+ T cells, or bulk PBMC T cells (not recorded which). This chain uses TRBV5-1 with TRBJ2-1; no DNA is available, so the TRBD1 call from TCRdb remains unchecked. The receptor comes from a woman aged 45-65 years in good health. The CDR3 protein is CASLLAPLKGNEQFF.